This T cell receptor beta chain stems from a study of early T cells in non-severe SARS-CoV-2 infection. Study information: Sequencing of bulk RNA from unsorted whole blood was done, without chain pairing.

Attached unique molecular identifiers marked individual cDNA molecules. TCRdb ran MiXCR on the 5' RACE reads and lists one entry per CDR3 protein. The top ten clones hold roughly 4.7% of a sample with approximately 42,000 distinct CDR3 sequences, 7.1% of them seen once. Study-wide points: The study's VDJdb matching favored anti-spike CD8 responses and missed private and CD4 specificities.

Remarks on this clonotype: The antigen remains unidentified.

There are 14 residues in the CDR3. Germline-derived CDR1 and CDR2 are SEHNR and FQNEAQ (reference sequence). V lost 5 bases, J lost 6 bases, and 17 bases lay in between. Sequenced input: whole blood. The clonotype comes from an adult who was a healthcare worker with PCR-confirmed SARS-CoV-2 infection or an uninfected control (not recorded which). The chain joins TRBV7-9 to TRBJ2-7, with D possibly matching TRBD1 (6 bases). The CDR3 here is CASSQSTGHPEQYF. CDR3 DNA sequence: TGTGCCAGCAGCCAGTCTACGGGACACCCCGAGCAGTACTTC.